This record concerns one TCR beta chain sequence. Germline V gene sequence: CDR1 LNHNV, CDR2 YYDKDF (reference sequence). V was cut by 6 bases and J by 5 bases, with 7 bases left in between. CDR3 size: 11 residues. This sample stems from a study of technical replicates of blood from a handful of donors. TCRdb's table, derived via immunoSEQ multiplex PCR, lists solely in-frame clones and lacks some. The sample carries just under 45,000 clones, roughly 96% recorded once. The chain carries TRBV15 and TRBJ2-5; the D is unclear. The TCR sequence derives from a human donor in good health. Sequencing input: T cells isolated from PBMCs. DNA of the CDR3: TGTGCCACCAGTAACGGGGAGACCCAGTACTTC. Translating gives CATSNGETQYF.